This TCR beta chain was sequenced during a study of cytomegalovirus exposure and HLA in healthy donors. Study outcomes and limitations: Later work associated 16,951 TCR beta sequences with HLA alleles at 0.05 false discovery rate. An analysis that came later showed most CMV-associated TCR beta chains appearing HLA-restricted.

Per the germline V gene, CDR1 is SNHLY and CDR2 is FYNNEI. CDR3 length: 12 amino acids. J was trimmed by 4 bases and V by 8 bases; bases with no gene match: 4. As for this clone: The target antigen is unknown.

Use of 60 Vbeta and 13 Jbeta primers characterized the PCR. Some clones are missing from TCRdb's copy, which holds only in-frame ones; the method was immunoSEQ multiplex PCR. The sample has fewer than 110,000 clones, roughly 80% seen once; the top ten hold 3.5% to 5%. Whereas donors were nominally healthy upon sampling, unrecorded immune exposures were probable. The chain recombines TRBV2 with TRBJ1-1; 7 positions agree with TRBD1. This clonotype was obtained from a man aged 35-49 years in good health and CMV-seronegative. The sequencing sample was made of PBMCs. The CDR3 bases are TGTGCCAGCCGGGACAGCCTCACTGAAGCTTTCTTT. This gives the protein CASRDSLTEAFF.